Listed below are T cell receptor beta chains from one sample, sequenced in a study of blood T cell repertoires in COVID-19. Sequencing used immunoSEQ multiplex PCR; TCRdb keeps in-frame clones, though not all of them. The profile shows about 170,000 clones, around four fifths of them singletons. Sequencing input: peripheral blood. Receptors originate from a woman aged 70-85 years who had recovered from COVID-19. The CDR3 runs from the conserved cysteine through the conserved F or W. The D gene is left open where the match is weak. The size entry is marked missing in some rows and otherwise reads once, few, many or a size class.

d_call,clone_size,v_call,j_call,cdr3_aa,cdr3_nt
-,-,TRBV16,TRBJ1-1,CASSPPAVRVFF,TGTGCCAGCAGCCCCCCGGCGGTTCGGGTTTTCTTT
TRBD2,-,TRBV4-1,TRBJ2-2,CASSQPGRITGELFF,TGCGCCAGCAGCCAACCCGGGAGGATCACCGGGGAGCTGTTTTTT
-,-,TRBV5-1,TRBJ1-2,CASSLVAGLGNYGYTF,TGCGCCAGCAGCTTGGTGGCGGGGTTGGGAAACTATGGCTACACCTTC
-,few,TRBV5-1,TRBJ1-3,CASSLGQISGNTIYF,TGCGCCAGCAGCTTGGGACAGATCTCTGGAAACACCATATATTTT
-,-,TRBV9,TRBJ2-7,CASSVNGQSYEQYF,TGTGCCAGCAGCGTAAACGGACAGTCCTACGAGCAGTACTTC
-,-,TRBV5-1,TRBJ1-2,CASSLIPGDYGYTF,TGCGCCAGCAGCTTGATACCAGGGGACTATGGCTACACCTTC
TRBD1,-,TRBV19,TRBJ2-3,CASSRQGQLSTDTQYF,TGTGCCAGTAGCCGACAGGGACAACTTAGCACAGATACGCAGTATTTT
-,-,TRBV27,TRBJ2-2,CASSCYREVPQNTGELFF,TGTGCCAGCAGTTGTTACAGGGAAGTTCCCCAGAACACCGGGGAGCTGTTTTTT
TRBD1,-,TRBV2,TRBJ2-1,CASNPTGPSYNEQFF,TGTGCCAGCAACCCGACAGGGCCCTCCTACAATGAGCAGTTCTTC
-,-,TRBV5-6,TRBJ1-6,CASSREYNSPLHF,TGTGCCAGCAGTAGGGAGTATAATTCACCCCTCCACTTT
-,-,TRBV19,TRBJ1-6,CASSSWAGPGLSPLHF,TGTGCCAGTAGTTCGTGGGCAGGGCCCGGTTTGTCACCCCTCCACTTT
-,few,TRBV5-1,TRBJ1-1,CASSSPRLGVTEAFF,TGCGCCAGCAGCTCACCAAGGTTGGGAGTCACTGAAGCTTTCTTT
-,-,TRBV19,TRBJ1-5,CAIGNVVSSEGPQHF,TGTGCCATAGGTAATGTGGTGTCTTCCGAGGGGCCCCAGCATTTT
TRBD1,-,TRBV3-1/TRBV3-2,TRBJ2-7,CASSQDLPTGTGRSREQYF,TGTGCCAGCAGCCAAGACCTACCCACCGGGACAGGGAGGTCTCGGGAGCAGTACTTC
-,-,TRBV19,TRBJ1-3,CASSPAAFSGNTIYF,TGTGCCAGTAGCCCCGCGGCCTTCTCTGGAAACACCATATATTTT